This T cell receptor beta chain originates from a study of blood T cell repertoires in COVID-19. The wider study: The study drew acute and convalescent COVID-19 samples from the United States, Italy and Spain. The analysed material was cDNA or gDNA that came from T cells, B-cell-depleted T cells, or PBMCs.

The age range of participants was about 18 to 89 years, with residence in under 30 US areas. Before being deemed recovered, Cohort 3 donors had two negative PCRs, clearance, or symptom resolution. Method: immunoSEQ multiplex PCR; TCRdb's copy keeps in-frame clones and lacks some. The sample lists 350,000 to 400,000 clones, more than 70% occurring once. V was clipped by 0 bases and J by 8 bases, with 13 bases between them. The germline V gene encodes CDR1 LGHNA and CDR2 YNFKEQ. The CDR3 spans 14 residues. V usage is TRBV4-2 and J usage is TRBJ1-2; D uncertain. Sequenced: PBMCs or T cells enriched from blood (not recorded which). The sequence came from a woman aged 18-29 years who had recovered from COVID-19. In nucleotides, the CDR3 is TGTGCCAGCAGCCAAGACAGAGTGCGGTACGGCTACACCTTC. This gives the protein CASSQDRVRYGYTF.